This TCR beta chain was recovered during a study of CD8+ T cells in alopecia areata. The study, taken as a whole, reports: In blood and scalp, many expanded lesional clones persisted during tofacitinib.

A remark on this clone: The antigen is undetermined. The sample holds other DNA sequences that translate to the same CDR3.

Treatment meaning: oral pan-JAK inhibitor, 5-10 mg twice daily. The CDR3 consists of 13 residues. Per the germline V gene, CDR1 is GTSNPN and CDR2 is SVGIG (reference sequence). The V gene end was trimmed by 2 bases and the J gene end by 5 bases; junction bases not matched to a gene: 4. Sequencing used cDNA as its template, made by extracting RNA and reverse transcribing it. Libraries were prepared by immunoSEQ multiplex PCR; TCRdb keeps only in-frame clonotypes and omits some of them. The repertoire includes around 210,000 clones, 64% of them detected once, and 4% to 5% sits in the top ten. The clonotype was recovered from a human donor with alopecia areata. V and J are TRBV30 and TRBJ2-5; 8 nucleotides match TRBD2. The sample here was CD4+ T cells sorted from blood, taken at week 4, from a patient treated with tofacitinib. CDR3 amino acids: CAWSPGGAETQYF. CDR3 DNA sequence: TGTGCCTGGAGTCCCGGGGGGGCGGAGACCCAGTACTTC.